This T cell receptor beta chain was observed in a study of shared clonotypes between healthy human individuals. General study results and limits: Investigators collected only blood, and repertoires in tissues likely differ.

With regard to this clone: Its antigen is still unknown.

Replicate PCRs run on sorted subsets employed 200 ng DNA, 25,000 to 35,000 T cell genomes. Repertoires were generated with immunoSEQ multiplex PCR, while TCRdb's copy carries only in-frame clones and drops some. Counted here are some 1,600,000 clones, about 98% occurring once; the ten biggest clones make up around 0.45%. The sample comprised naive CD4+ T cells sorted from blood. Subset specified: CD45RA+ positively selected. This sequence originates from a man aged 25 to 40 in good health.

This CDR3 is CASSPIGLAGAETQYF. The CDR3 nucleotides read TGTGCCAGCAGCCCCATTGGACTAGCGGGAGCAGAGACCCAGTACTTC. The V call is TRBV5-4, the J call TRBJ2-5; TRBD2 matches at 13 bases. Per germline, CDR1 SGHNT and CDR2 YYREEE (reference sequence). The ends lost 4 bases at V and 4 bases at J; junction bases unmatched: 7. This CDR3 contains 16 residues.